The 24 T cell receptor beta chains presented below share a single source sample, sequenced in a study of blood T cell repertoires in COVID-19. Using immunoSEQ multiplex PCR, the repertoire was profiled, and TCRdb retains in-frame clones only, with some absent. The repertoire includes about 310,000 clones, around 87% of them detected once, and around 8% sits in the top ten. The sample consisted of peripheral blood. The receptors come from a woman between 50 and 59 years old who had recovered from COVID-19.

V and J are TRBV28 and TRBJ2-7, with 7 bases that match TRBD2. V lost 5 bases and J lost 3; bases outside the gene matches: 7. CDR3 length equals 14 residues. Germline CDR1 reads MDHEN; CDR2 reads SYDVKM. The CDR3: CASSLSGGFYEQYF. The CDR3 DNA reads TGTGCCAGCAGTCTTTCCGGGGGGTTCTACGAGCAGTACTTC.

The rearrangement uses TRBV7-3 and TRBJ2-5; 8 bases match TRBD2. V was pared by 5 bases and J by 4 bases, with 9 bases of the junction left unmatched. The germline V gene has CDR1 SGHTA and CDR2 FQGTGA. The CDR3 totals 15 residues. This chain's CDR3 is CASSRLATVGETQYF. The CDR3 nucleotides are TGTGCCAGCAGCCGACTAGCGACGGTCGGAGAGACCCAGTACTTC. The full variable domain, in which reference TRBV7-3 and TRBJ2-5 provide the parts outside the CDR3, is GAGVSQTPSNKVTEKGKYVELRCDPISGHTALYWYRQSLGQGPEFLIYFQGTGAADDSGLPNDRFFAVRPEGSVSTLKIQRTERGDSAVYLCASSRLATVGETQYFGPGTRLLVL.

V is TRBV5-6 and J is TRBJ2-1; tentatively, D is TRBD2 (6 bases). The CDR3 length is 15 residues. Between the trimmed V and J ends, which lost 4 bases and 3 bases, there was a span of 14 bases. Germline CDR1 SGHDT, CDR2 YYEEEE. CDR3 protein: CASSQDSGVYNEQFF. In DNA, the CDR3 is TGTGCCAGCAGCCAAGATAGCGGAGTCTACAATGAGCAGTTCTTC.

The CDR3 DNA reads TGTGCCAGCCTAGGCGGGACCGGGGAGCTGTTTTTT. Translated: CASLGGTGELFF. The chain combines TRBV7-2 with TRBJ2-2; TRBD2 is a possible D gene (5 bases). Trimming took 8 bases from V and 5 from J, leaving 9 bases between them. This CDR3 is 12 amino acids long. Germline V gene sequence: CDR1 SGHTA, CDR2 FQGNSA.

The chain links TRBV12-3 or TRBV12-4 to TRBJ1-3; unclear D gene. The CDR3 extends over 13 amino acids. V was clipped by 2 bases and J by 3 bases, with 5 bases between them. The CDR3 protein is CASSLQIGNTIYF. DNA of the CDR3: TGTGCCAGCAGTTTACAGATTGGAAACACCATATATTTT.

The chain carries TRBV28 and TRBJ1-1; D gene uncertain. This CDR3 spans 16 amino acids. Germline CDR1 reads MDHEN; CDR2 reads SYDVKM. V lost 6 bases and J lost 4, with 21 bases in between. CDR3 residues: CASSSGFVASLTEAFF. The CDR3 region has the DNA TGTGCCAGCAGCTCGGGGTTTGTGGCCTCGCTCACTGAAGCTTTCTTT.

The chain uses TRBV30 and TRBJ2-2, with a possible D match to TRBD1 (5 bases). This CDR3 is 12 amino acids long. V was cut by 4 bases and J by 6 bases, with 9 bases left in between. Germline CDR1 GTSNPN, CDR2 SVGIG (reference sequence). The CDR3 region has the DNA TGTGCCTGGAACCCGACAGCCGGGGAGCTGTTTTTT. It translates to CAWNPTAGELFF. Filled out from reference TRBV30 and TRBJ2-2, the complete variable domain reads SQTIHQWPATLVQPVGSPLSLECTVEGTSNPNLYWYRQAAGRGLQLLFYSVGIGQISSEVPQNLSASRPQDRQFILSSKKLLLSDSGFYLCAWNPTAGELFFGEGSRLTVL.

V usage is TRBV18 and J usage is TRBJ1-3, with unresolved D. Trimming pared 1 base from V and 3 bases from J, leaving 10 bases between. Per germline, CDR1 KGHSH and CDR2 LQKENI. The CDR3 contains 15 residues. The CDR3 bases are TGTGCCAGCTCACCACGAGCTGGGAGTGGAAACACCATATATTTT. Its protein product is CASSPRAGSGNTIYF.

The J gene is TRBJ1-1, the V gene TRBV6-1; D is unresolved. Germline CDR1 reads MNHNS; CDR2 reads SASEGT. Deletions cut 3 bases from V and 5 bases from J, with 16 bases between. The CDR3 runs to 15 residues. The CDR3 loop is CASSDLAGYGTEAFF. The CDR3 bases are TGTGCCAGCAGTGATCTAGCCGGGTATGGGACTGAAGCTTTCTTT.

The rearrangement joins TRBV14 to TRBJ2-1, with a possible D match to TRBD2 (6 bases). Trimming removed 5 bases at V and 3 bases at J, with 14 bases between. The CDR3 is 15 residues long. Germline V CDR1 and CDR2: SGHDN, FVKESK. In DNA form, the CDR3 reads TGTGCCAGCAGCGGGGGGACCGAAAACTACAATGAGCAGTTCTTC. It encodes CASSGGTENYNEQFF.

The rearrangement links TRBV5-4 to TRBJ2-5, with a tentative D call TRBD1 (6 bases). The CDR3 extends over 15 amino acids. Trimming left V 3 bases short and J 5 bases short, with 17 bases between. Germline V gene data show CDR1 as SGHNT and CDR2 as YYREEE (reference sequence). CDR3 region: CASSWPGTLKETQYF. CDR3 DNA sequence: TGTGCCAGCAGCTGGCCGGGGACACTGAAGGAGACCCAGTACTTC.

There are a few counts of this clone. The J gene is TRBJ1-1, the V gene TRBV2; D is uncertain. The CDR3 length is 13 residues. Germline CDR1 SNHLY, CDR2 FYNNEI. Trimming stripped 8 bases from V and 3 bases from J, with 13 bases between. CDR3 DNA: TGTGCCAGCGGATCCCGTCGGGACACTGAAGCTTTCTTT. Translation gives CASGSRRDTEAFF.

The CDR3 here is CASSSRRDRTPGANVLTF. Written as DNA, the CDR3 is TGTGCCAGCAGCTCACGAAGGGACAGAACTCCTGGGGCCAACGTCCTGACTTTC. The genes are TRBV7-9 and TRBJ2-6; 7 bases map to TRBD1. CDR1 and CDR2 (germline): SEHNR, FQNEAQ (reference sequence). The J segment lost 2 bases and the V segment lost 4 bases, leaving 11 bases of the junction unmatched. The CDR3 totals 18 residues.

The chain employs TRBV6-1 and TRBJ1-2; D may be TRBD1 (6 bases). This CDR3 is built from 14 residues. Germline V gene sequence: CDR1 MNHNS, CDR2 SASEGT. The germline V and J ends were trimmed by 1 base and 3 bases, with 9 bases remaining between them. CDR3 coding DNA: TGTGCCAGCAGTGAAGTTCCAGGGGACTATGGCTACACCTTC. Translated, it gives CASSEVPGDYGYTF.

This chain uses TRBV6-1 with TRBJ1-5; 7 bases align to TRBD1. Germline trimming cut 0 bases from V and 7 bases from J; bases unmatched to any gene: 3. This CDR3 has 14 residues. The germline V gene has CDR1 MNHNS and CDR2 SASEGT. In DNA form, the CDR3 reads TGTGCCAGCAGTGAAGCAGGGGGCGGACAGCCCCAGCATTTT. It specifies CASSEAGGGQPQHF.

This clone was observed a handful of times. The J gene is TRBJ2-1, the V gene TRBV5-1; 12 bases line up with TRBD2. The V gene's germline CDR1 is SGHRS and CDR2 YFSETQ. With V trimmed by 0 bases and J by 8 bases, 12 bases remained unmatched. The CDR3 is 18 residues long. Written as DNA, the CDR3 is TGCGCCAGCAGCTTGGGACTAGCGGGAGAGAACCCCTTCGATGAGCAGTTCTTC. Protein product: CASSLGLAGENPFDEQFF. Complete variable domain (other parts from reference TRBV5-1 and TRBJ2-1): KAGVTQTPRYLIKTRGQQVTLSCSPISGHRSVSWYQQTPGQGLQFLFEYFSETQRNKGNFPGRFSGRQFSNSRSEMNVSTLELGDSALYLCASSLGLAGENPFDEQFFGPGTRLTVL.

A single count supports this clone. The chain carries TRBV5-1 and TRBJ2-3, with 9 bases that match TRBD2. This CDR3 has 14 residues. CDR1 and CDR2 from the germline V gene are SGHRS and YFSETQ. Trimming took 4 bases from V and 8 from J; bases not matched to a gene: 8. The CDR3 DNA sequence: TGCGCCAGCAGCCCGGCTAGCGGGGTGGGTACGCAGTATTTT. Translated, it gives CASSPASGVGTQYF.

This sequence joins TRBV5-1 and TRBJ2-7, with D perhaps TRBD1 (5 bases). CDR1 is SGHRS, CDR2 YFSETQ, per germline. V gave up 2 bases and J gave up 3 bases, with 12 bases separating them. The CDR3 has 14 residues. CDR3 in amino acids: CASSFRVGNYEQYF. The DNA of the CDR3 is TGCGCCAGCAGCTTCAGGGTAGGGAACTACGAGCAGTACTTC.

The chain recombines TRBV15 with TRBJ2-7, with 8 bases matching TRBD2. Germline assignment: CDR1 LNHNV and CDR2 YYDKDF (reference sequence). The J segment lost 0 bases and the V segment lost 2 bases, leaving 9 bases of the junction unmatched. CDR3 length: 17 amino acids. CDR3 DNA: TGTGCCACCAGCAGATATCGGGGTAGCGGGGCCTCCTACGAGCAGTACTTC. This gives the protein CATSRYRGSGASYEQYF.

The chain recombines TRBV30 with TRBJ1-1; D is unresolved. Per germline, CDR1 GTSNPN and CDR2 SVGIG (reference sequence). This CDR3 is built from 12 residues. Trimming took 3 bases from V and 6 from J, leaving 11 bases between them. The CDR3 sequence is CAWRERRAEAFF. CDR3 nucleotides: TGTGCCTGGAGGGAAAGACGGGCTGAAGCTTTCTTT.

This clone was recorded once. V and J are TRBV30 and TRBJ1-2; 9 bases line up with TRBD1. Trimming took 8 bases from V and 3 from J; bases not matched to a gene: 1. Germline V gene sequence: CDR1 GTSNPN, CDR2 SVGIG (reference sequence). The CDR3 sequence is 11 residues long. The CDR3 loop reads CARQGDYGYTF. The CDR3 bases are TGTGCCCGACAGGGGGACTATGGCTACACCTTC.

This clone showed up just once. The J gene is TRBJ2-2, the V gene TRBV7-2, with TRBD1 as a possible D gene (6 bases). Germline V lookup: CDR1 SGHTA, CDR2 FQGNSA. The V end was cut by 3 bases, the J end by 7 bases, with 15 bases between. The CDR3 has 15 amino acids. Written as DNA, the CDR3 is TGTGCCAGCAGCTTCAGCAGGGGTCGGGGCGGGGAGCTGTTTTTT. Translation: CASSFSRGRGGELFF. Full variable domain (missing parts from reference TRBV7-2 and TRBJ2-2): GAGVSQSPSNKVTEKGKDVELRCDPISGHTALYWYRQSLGQGLEFLIYFQGNSAPDKSGLPSDRFSAERTGGSVSTLTIQRTQQEDSAVYLCASSFSRGRGGELFFGEGSRLTVL.

This chain links TRBV27 with TRBJ1-4; possible D gene TRBD1, 6 bases. Germline V gives CDR1 MNHEY, CDR2 SMNVEV (reference sequence). This CDR3 contains 16 residues. The ends were cut back, 2 bases at V and 5 bases at J, with 15 bases in the middle. The CDR3 protein is CASSLRSGQINEKLFF. The DNA for the CDR3 is TGTGCCAGCAGTTTAAGGTCTGGACAGATAAATGAAAAACTGTTTTTT.

The genes are TRBV19 and TRBJ2-1; 7 nucleotides match TRBD2. The germline V gene encodes CDR1 LNHDA and CDR2 SQIVND (reference sequence). Trimming cost V 5 bases and J 0 bases; bases outside gene matches: 4. The CDR3 is made up of 15 amino acids. CDR3 loop: CASSASSGSYNEQFF. In nucleotides, the CDR3 is TGTGCCAGTAGTGCCTCTAGCGGCTCCTACAATGAGCAGTTCTTC.